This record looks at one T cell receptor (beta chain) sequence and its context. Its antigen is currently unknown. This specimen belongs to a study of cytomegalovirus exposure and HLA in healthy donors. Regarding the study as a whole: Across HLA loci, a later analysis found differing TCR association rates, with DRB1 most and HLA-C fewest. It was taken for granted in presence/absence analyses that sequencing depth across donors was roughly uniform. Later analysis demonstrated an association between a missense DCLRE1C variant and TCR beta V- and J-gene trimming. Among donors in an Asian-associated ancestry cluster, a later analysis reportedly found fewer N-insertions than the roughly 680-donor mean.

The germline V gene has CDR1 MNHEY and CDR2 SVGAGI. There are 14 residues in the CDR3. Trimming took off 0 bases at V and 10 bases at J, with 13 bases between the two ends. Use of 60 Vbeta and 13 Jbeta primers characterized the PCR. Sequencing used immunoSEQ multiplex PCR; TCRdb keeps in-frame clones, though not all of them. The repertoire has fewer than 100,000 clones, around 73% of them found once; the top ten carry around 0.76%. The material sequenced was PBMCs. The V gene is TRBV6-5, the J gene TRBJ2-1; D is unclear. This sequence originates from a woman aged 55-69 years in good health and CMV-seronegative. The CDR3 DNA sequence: TGTGCCAGCAGTTACTCAACCAGGCCGAAAGAGCAGTTCTTC. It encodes CASSYSTRPKEQFF.